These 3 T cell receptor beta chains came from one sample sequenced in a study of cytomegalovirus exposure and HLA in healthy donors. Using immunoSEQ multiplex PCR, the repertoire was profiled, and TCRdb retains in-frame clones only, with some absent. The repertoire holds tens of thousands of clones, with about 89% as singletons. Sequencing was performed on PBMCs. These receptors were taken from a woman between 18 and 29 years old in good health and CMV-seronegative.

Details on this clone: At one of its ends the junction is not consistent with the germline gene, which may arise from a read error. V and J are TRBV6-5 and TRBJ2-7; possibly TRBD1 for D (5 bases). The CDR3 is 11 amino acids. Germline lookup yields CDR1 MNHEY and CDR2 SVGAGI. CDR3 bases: TGTGCCAGCAGTTACTCGTCGGACAAGGACTTC. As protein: CASSYSSDKDF.

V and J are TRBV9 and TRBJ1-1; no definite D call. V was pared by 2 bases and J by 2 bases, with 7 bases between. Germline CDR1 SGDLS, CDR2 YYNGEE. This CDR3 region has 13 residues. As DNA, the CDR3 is TGTGCCAGCAGCGTCGGGATCAACACTGAAGCTTTCTTT. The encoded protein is CASSVGINTEAFF.

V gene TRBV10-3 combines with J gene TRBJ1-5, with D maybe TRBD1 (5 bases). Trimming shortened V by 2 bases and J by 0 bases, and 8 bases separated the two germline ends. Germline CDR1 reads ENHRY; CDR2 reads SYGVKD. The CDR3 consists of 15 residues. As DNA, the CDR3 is TGTGCCATCAGTGAGGACAGTTATAGCAATCAGCCCCAGCATTTT. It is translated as CAISEDSYSNQPQHF.